Listed below are T cell receptor beta chains from one sample, sequenced in a study of T-cell memory formation after mild COVID-19. One entry per CDR3 protein, called by TCRdb with MiXCR from the 5' RACE reads. The sample has some 15,000 distinct CDR3 sequences; about 20% are singletons. Sequenced: PBMCs or a T cell subset sorted from them (not recorded which). These receptors came from an adult woman who had mild COVID-19 (a few samples of this study predate the infection). Cell type and time point are not known. CDR3s include the opening cysteine and the closing phenylalanine or tryptophan. D genes are given only for firm matches. Some rows mark clone size as missing; the rest say once, few, many or name a class of expanded clone.

many	TRBJ2-7	.	TRBV7-6	TGTGCCAGCAGCCCTAATCCGGGCTACGAGCAGTACTTC	CASSPNPGYEQYF
.	TRBJ1-1	.	TRBV3-1	TGTGCCAGCAGCCAAAGGAGGAACACTGAAGCTTTCTTT	CASSQRRNTEAFF
many	TRBJ2-3	.	TRBV10-3	TGTGCCATCACCCAGACAGACTTTCCCACAGATACGCAGTATTTT	CAITQTDFPTDTQYF
many	TRBJ2-5	.	TRBV11-2	TGTGCCAGCAGCTTAGGGTTCAGGTGGGCTCAAGAGACCCAGTACTTC	CASSLGFRWAQETQYF
many	TRBJ2-1	.	TRBV19	TGTGCCAGTAGTCCCCACGGGGGAAACAATGAGCAGTTCTTC	CASSPHGGNNEQFF
many	TRBJ1-1	.	TRBV12-3/TRBV12-4	TGTGCCAGCAGTTTAGGTAAAAACACTGAAGCTTTCTTT	CASSLGKNTEAFF
many	TRBJ2-3	.	TRBV27	TGTGCCAGCAGTCCTTGGGGGAATCGTAGGCCAGATACGCAGTATTTT	CASSPWGNRRPDTQYF
.	TRBJ2-5	.	TRBV7-2	TGTGCCAGCAGCTTACAGGGGAGCGTCCAAGAGACCCAGTACTTC	CASSLQGSVQETQYF
.	TRBJ1-2	.	TRBV5-1	TGCGCCAGCAGCTTGGGGCCAGGCAACTATGGCTACACCTTC	CASSLGPGNYGYTF
many	TRBJ2-5	TRBD2	TRBV3-1	TGTGCCAGCACCGCGGGAGTTGGTATAGAGACCCAGTACTTC	CASTAGVGIETQYF
many	TRBJ2-1	.	TRBV6-1	TGTGCCAGCAGTGAAGGAATTCACAATGAGCAGTTCTTC	CASSEGIHNEQFF
many	TRBJ2-3	.	TRBV30	TGTGCCTGGAGTGGACGAGGGGGGGCGGTGGGTACGCAGTATTTT	CAWSGRGGAVGTQYF
many	TRBJ2-1	.	TRBV5-4	TGTGCCAGCAGCTTCACTAGCCCCACTGAGGGTGAGCAGTTCTTC	CASSFTSPTEGEQFF
.	TRBJ2-1	.	TRBV7-2	TGTGCCAGCAGCACCGACTATGAGCAGTTCTTC	CASSTDYEQFF
few	TRBJ2-3	.	TRBV18	TGTGCCAGCTCACCACCGAGTGTAGTTACAGATACGCAGTATTTT	CASSPPSVVTDTQYF
many	TRBJ1-4	.	TRBV5-1	TGCGCCAGCAGCTTGGGGCAGCCCAATGAAAAACTGTTTTTT	CASSLGQPNEKLFF
many	TRBJ2-2	.	TRBV6-2/TRBV6-3	TGTGCCAGCAGTTACTCGTGGGGAACCGGGGAGCTGTTTTTT	CASSYSWGTGELFF
.	TRBJ2-5	.	TRBV9	TGTGCCAGCAGTAAGAGTGGGCAGGCGACGCAAGAGACCCAGTACTTC	CASSKSGQATQETQYF
many	TRBJ2-3	TRBD2	TRBV29-1	TGCAGCGTTGAGGTGTCTAGCGGGAGGGCCTGGCGCCCCACGCAGTATTTT	CSVEVSSGRAWRPTQYF
once	TRBJ2-7	TRBD2	TRBV28	TGTGCCAGCAGTCCCGCCCTAGCGGGGGGGTACGAGCAGTACTTC	CASSPALAGGYEQYF
many	TRBJ1-1	.	TRBV19	TGTGCCAGTAGGGACTCAGGGGTTTACACTGAAGCTTTCTTT	CASRDSGVYTEAFF
many	TRBJ2-2	TRBD2	TRBV2	TGTGCCAGCAGTGTCGGACTAGCGACGAACACCGGGGAGCTGTTTTTT	CASSVGLATNTGELFF
many	TRBJ2-1	.	TRBV7-7	TGTGCCAGCAGCTTGGACGGAGACTCCTACAATGAGCAGTTCTTC	CASSLDGDSYNEQFF
many	TRBJ2-7	.	TRBV4-2	TGTGCCAGCAGCCAAGATAGGGCAACCCGGGCTAAGTACTTC	CASSQDRATRAKYF
many	TRBJ1-1	TRBD1	TRBV5-1	TGCGCCAGCAGCTTGGGCAGGGGGACAGGGGTTAACACTGAAGCTTTCTTT	CASSLGRGTGVNTEAFF
many	TRBJ2-1	.	TRBV13	TGTGCCAGCAGCTTGGGGATGTTGGCGAGCTCCTACAATGAGCAGTTCTTC	CASSLGMLASSYNEQFF
.	TRBJ2-1	TRBD2	TRBV29-1	TGCAGCGTCGGGACTAGCGGGGCCGGATATGAGCAGTTCTTC	CSVGTSGAGYEQFF
many	TRBJ2-1	TRBD1	TRBV7-3	TGTGCCAGCAGCTTTGGGACAGGGAATGAGCAGTTCTTC	CASSFGTGNEQFF
many	TRBJ2-1	.	TRBV6-6	TGTGCCAGCAGTTTCCCTTCCCCTACCTCCTACAATGAGCAGTTCTTC	CASSFPSPTSYNEQFF
many	TRBJ2-2	.	TRBV12-3/TRBV12-4	TGTGCCAGCAGTTTATCGGGGAGAGGAACCGGGGAGCTGTTTTTT	CASSLSGRGTGELFF
many	TRBJ2-1	TRBD2	TRBV7-2	TGTGCCAGCAGCTTAGGCGGGAGGGCCCACAATGAGCAGTTCTTC	CASSLGGRAHNEQFF
many	TRBJ1-1	.	TRBV7-3	TGTGCCAGCAGCTTAGAGGGGTTCTCAAACACTGAAGCTTTCTTT	CASSLEGFSNTEAFF
many	TRBJ1-5	.	TRBV6-1	TGTGCCAGCAGTGAAGGGGGGGAAGCATATAGCAATCAGCCCCAGCATTTT	CASSEGGEAYSNQPQHF
many	TRBJ2-2	.	TRBV19	TGTGCCAGTAGTATCGGTGTACCCGGGGAGCTGTTTTTT	CASSIGVPGELFF
many	TRBJ2-1	.	TRBV20-1	TGCAGTGCTAGAGATCTCGGAGGGGTCAATCAGGGCTACAATGAGCAGTTCTTC	CSARDLGGVNQGYNEQFF
many	TRBJ2-2	TRBD2	TRBV4-1	TGCGCCAGCAGGACATGGGAGGGTTCGAACACCGGGGAGCTGTTTTTT	CASRTWEGSNTGELFF
many	TRBJ1-2	TRBD1	TRBV7-9	TGTGCCAGCAGCTTAGAACAGGGGGCTGGCTACACCTTC	CASSLEQGAGYTF
many	TRBJ2-1	.	TRBV24-1	TGTGCCACCAGTGAGGGGGGGCTAAGCAATGAGCAGTTCTTC	CATSEGGLSNEQFF
many	TRBJ2-7	.	TRBV5-1	TGCGCCAGCAGCCCAGGAGAATACGAGCAGTACTTC	CASSPGEYEQYF
many	TRBJ2-2	TRBD1	TRBV7-8	TGTGCCAGCAGCAGGGGACAGGCTGGGGAGCTGTTTTTT	CASSRGQAGELFF
many	TRBJ2-3	TRBD2	TRBV11-2	TGTGCCAGCAGCTCCAGACTAGCGGGGGGCCCAGGGAATCCCCTCACAGATACGCAGTATTTT	CASSSRLAGGPGNPLTDTQYF
many	TRBJ2-7	TRBD2	TRBV7-3	TGTGCCAGCAGCCTCCTCCCCCGACTAGCGGGGGGGCGCGAGCAGTACTTC	CASSLLPRLAGGREQYF
many	TRBJ2-1	.	TRBV4-2	TGTGCCAGCAGCCAAGCAGGAACGACAAGGCTCCCGGTAGGGGAGCAGTTCTTC	CASSQAGTTRLPVGEQFF
many	TRBJ1-1	.	TRBV30	TGTGCCTGGAGTGTACAAGGGGAAGCTTTCTTT	CAWSVQGEAFF
many	TRBJ2-1	.	TRBV12-3/TRBV12-4	TGTGCCAGCAGTCCCTCCATTGGTGGGGACATATCGACTGAGCAGTTCTTC	CASSPSIGGDISTEQFF
many	TRBJ2-1	TRBD2	TRBV5-5	TGTGCCAGCAGACGAACTCTAGCGGGAGGTAGCCATGAGCAGTTCTTC	CASRRTLAGGSHEQFF
few	TRBJ1-6	.	TRBV7-9	TGTGCCAGCAGCTGGGGCGATAATTCACCCCTCCACTTT	CASSWGDNSPLHF
many	TRBJ2-1	TRBD2	TRBV2	TGTGCCAGCACTCCCAAGACTAGCGGGCTTTCCGGTAGGTCCTACAATGAGCAGTTCTTC	CASTPKTSGLSGRSYNEQFF
many	TRBJ2-3	TRBD1	TRBV5-1	TGCGCCAGCAGCTTGGATGGGACAGAAGGCACAGATACGCAGTATTTT	CASSLDGTEGTDTQYF